The source of this T cell receptor (beta chain) is a study of blood T cell repertoires in COVID-19. This CDR3 comprises 16 residues. After removal of 7 bases from V and 4 bases from J, the junction contained 15 bases not matched to a gene. Per the germline V gene, CDR1 is SGHAT and CDR2 is FQNNGV. Clones were read by immunoSEQ multiplex PCR, and TCRdb kept only the in-frame ones, dropping some. Seen here are around 20,000 clones, 91% observed once, and the top ten hold under 4.5%. The sequence came from a human donor in a cohort sampled during active COVID-19. Input material: peripheral blood. This chain uses TRBV11-2 with TRBJ1-1, with 7 bases lining up with TRBD1. The CDR3 spells CASTQRGQGPATEAFF. CDR3 sequence (DNA): TGTGCCAGCACCCAGAGGGGGCAGGGGCCCGCCACTGAAGCTTTCTTT.